One and the same sample provided the 21 T cell receptor beta chains below, sequenced in a study of blood T cell repertoires in COVID-19. Repertoires were generated with immunoSEQ multiplex PCR, while TCRdb's copy carries only in-frame clones and drops some. The table lists approximately 410,000 clones, 70% to 90% of them singletons. Sequencing used peripheral blood. Receptors were obtained from a woman in her 30s with active or convalescent COVID-19.

The chain carries TRBV19 and TRBJ1-2; unclear D gene. The CDR3 runs 14 residues. Trimming took off 1 base at V and 6 bases at J, with 12 bases between the two ends. The germline CDR1 and CDR2 sequences are LNHDA and SQIVND (reference sequence). The CDR3 bases are TGTGCCAGTAGTATAGTAACAATGGTGGATGGCTACACCTTC. Protein sequence: CASSIVTMVDGYTF.

The chain links TRBV27 to TRBJ2-7; TRBD1 aligns across 11 bases. With V trimmed by 5 bases and J by 0 bases, 3 bases remained unmatched. Per the germline V gene, CDR1 is MNHEY and CDR2 is SMNVEV (reference sequence). The CDR3 runs to 15 residues. The CDR3 nucleotides read TGTGCCAGCAGTCTAGGGACAGGGGGCTCCTACGAGCAGTACTTC. It yields the protein CASSLGTGGSYEQYF.

The V call is TRBV2, the J call TRBJ1-4, with a weak D call TRBD1 (6 bases). V was pared by 6 bases and J by 8 bases, with 13 bases between. The germline CDR1 and CDR2 sequences are SNHLY and FYNNEI. CDR3 size: 13 residues. In nucleotides, the CDR3 is TGTGCCAGCAGGGGGGCAACCGGGGAAAAACTGTTTTTT. Residues: CASRGATGEKLFF.

The chain combines TRBV10-3 with TRBJ1-1, with TRBD1 matching 9 bases. The J segment lost 7 bases and the V segment lost 7 bases, leaving 7 bases of the junction unmatched. Germline V lookup: CDR1 ENHRY, CDR2 SYGVKD. The CDR3 spans 13 residues. CDR3 amino acids: CAITSQGADEAFF. The DNA for the CDR3 is TGTGCCATCACCTCACAGGGGGCGGATGAAGCTTTCTTT.

The CDR3 DNA follows: TGCGCCAGCACGGGGGGAGACTACTATAATTCACCCCTCCACTTT. Its translation is CASTGGDYYNSPLHF. The chain recombines TRBV5-1 with TRBJ1-6; weak D call: TRBD1 (5 bases). The germline gives CDR1 SGHRS, CDR2 YFSETQ. The V end lost 6 bases, the J end lost 3 bases, and 13 bases lay between the germline ends. This CDR3 region has 15 residues.

This sequence joins TRBV5-1 and TRBJ1-4; 8 nucleotides match TRBD1. The germline gives CDR1 SGHRS, CDR2 YFSETQ. V lost 4 bases to trimming and J lost 7 bases; unmatched junction nucleotides: 9. The CDR3 extends over 15 amino acids. CDR3 bases: TGCGCCAGCAGCGGCGGACAGGGAGTGAGTGAAAAACTGTTTTTT. It translates to CASSGGQGVSEKLFF.

The genes are TRBV5-4 and TRBJ2-3, with unresolved D. The V and J ends lost 4 bases and 0 bases respectively, with 15 bases between them. CDR3 length: 16 amino acids. Germline-derived CDR1 and CDR2 are SGHNT and YYREEE (reference sequence). CDR3 DNA: TGTGCCAGCAGCCTCAAGATCAGTACCAGCACAGATACGCAGTATTTT. This codes for CASSLKISTSTDTQYF.

This clone appeared a single time. The genes are TRBV9 and TRBJ2-5, with 8 bases identical to TRBD1. From germline, CDR1 is SGDLS and CDR2 YYNGEE. Unmatched junction bases numbered 9, after V lost 0 bases and J lost 5 bases. The CDR3 is 16 amino acids. CDR3: CASSVATGQGMETQYF. In nucleotides, the CDR3 is TGTGCCAGCAGCGTAGCTACAGGACAGGGTATGGAGACCCAGTACTTC.

This chain joins TRBV9 and TRBJ2-7; D is perhaps TRBD1 (5 bases). Trimming shortened V by 0 bases and J by 4 bases, and 14 bases separated the two germline ends. This CDR3 region has 15 residues. The germline V gene encodes CDR1 SGDLS and CDR2 YYNGEE. The CDR3 DNA reads TGTGCCAGCAGCGTAGGGGGCAGGGAAGATTACGAGCAGTACTTC. Amino acids: CASSVGGREDYEQYF.

The rearrangement uses TRBV29-1 and TRBJ2-7; possible D gene TRBD2, 6 bases. Per the germline V gene, CDR1 is SQVTM and CDR2 is ANQGSEA. V lost 0 bases and J lost 3, with 15 bases in between. This CDR3 contains 15 residues. The CDR3 region has the DNA TGCAGCGTTGAAGAGGGGGTAGCGGAGAGCTACGAGCAGTACTTC. Amino acids: CSVEEGVAESYEQYF.

The CDR3 DNA follows: TGTGCCAGCAGCCGGGAGGGCCAAAATGAGCAGTTCTTC. It codes for CASSREGQNEQFF. V and J are TRBV2 and TRBJ2-1, with 8 bases matching TRBD2. V gave up 6 bases and J gave up 7 bases; unmatched junction bases: 5. The CDR3 length is 13 residues. In germline, CDR1 is SNHLY, CDR2 FYNNEI.

This clone was detected only once. V usage is TRBV5-5 and J usage is TRBJ1-1, with 11 bases lining up with TRBD1. J was trimmed by 3 bases and V by 4 bases; bases with no gene match: 5. The germline V gene encodes CDR1 SGHKS and CDR2 YYEKEE (reference sequence). The CDR3 is 15 amino acids. In DNA, the CDR3 is TGTGCCAGCAGCCCGGGACAGGGGGTGTACACTGAAGCTTTCTTT. Its translation: CASSPGQGVYTEAFF.

The genes are TRBV5-4 and TRBJ2-7, with 9 positions matching TRBD1. The CDR3 has 14 residues. Looked up from germline, CDR1 is SGHNT and CDR2 is YYREEE (reference sequence). V shed 4 bases and J 0 bases; nucleotides not matched to a gene: 2. DNA of the CDR3: TGTGCCAGCAGCGGGACAGGGAGCTCCTACGAGCAGTACTTC. Its translation: CASSGTGSSYEQYF.

This clone was recorded once. The chain recombines TRBV3-1 (or the pseudogene TRBV3-2) with TRBJ2-5, with 8 bases fitting TRBD2. The CDR3 has 16 amino acids. Trimming took 3 bases from V and 2 from J; bases not matched to a gene: 8. The germline gives CDR1 LGHDT, CDR2 YNNKEL (reference sequence). CDR3 residues: CASSHLTGGSQETQYF. CDR3 in DNA: TGTGCCAGCAGCCACCTTACGGGGGGGAGTCAAGAGACCCAGTACTTC.

The chain joins TRBV19 to TRBJ1-1; 8 bases map to TRBD1. Per the germline V gene, CDR1 is LNHDA and CDR2 is SQIVND (reference sequence). Losses at the gene ends were 5 bases for V and 4 bases for J; bases not matched to a gene: 6. This CDR3 has 14 residues. This chain's CDR3 is CASSYGQGSTEAFF. The CDR3 DNA follows: TGTGCCAGTAGTTACGGACAGGGCTCCACTGAAGCTTTCTTT.

The chain combines TRBV5-1 with TRBJ2-5; 7 nucleotides agree with TRBD1. With 2 bases clipped from V and 2 bases from J, the junction kept 9 bases outside the gene matches. This CDR3 region has 16 residues. Per germline, CDR1 SGHRS and CDR2 YFSETQ. The CDR3 reads CASSLPTGLGQETQYF. The CDR3 region has the DNA TGCGCCAGCAGCTTACCGACAGGGTTGGGACAAGAGACCCAGTACTTC.

V and J are TRBV18 and TRBJ1-1, with D tentatively TRBD1 (5 bases). V gave up 3 bases and J gave up 0 bases, with 17 bases separating them. The CDR3 contains 17 residues. Germline V gives CDR1 KGHSH, CDR2 LQKENI. CDR3 bases: TGTGCCAGCTCACCCACAGATCTTGGACACTTGAACACTGAAGCTTTCTTT. This sequence encodes CASSPTDLGHLNTEAFF. The full variable domain, completed using reference TRBV18 and TRBJ1-1, is NAGVMQNPRHLVRRRGQEARLRCSPMKGHSHVYWYRQLPEEGLKFMVYLQKENIIDESGMPKERFSAEFPKEGPSILRIQQVVRGDSAAYFCASSPTDLGHLNTEAFFGQGTRLTVV.

This chain links TRBV6-2 or TRBV6-3 with TRBJ2-7; a possible D gene is TRBD1 (5 bases). The CDR3 contains 14 residues. The germline V gene encodes CDR1 MNHEY and CDR2 SVGEGT. V was cut by 2 bases and J by 3 bases, with 11 bases left in between. CDR3: CASSYPQVSYEQYF. The CDR3 DNA reads TGTGCCAGCAGTTACCCACAGGTTAGCTACGAGCAGTACTTC.

V usage is TRBV4-1 and J usage is TRBJ2-7, with TRBD1 matching 8 bases. Germline V lookup: CDR1 MGHRA, CDR2 YSYEKL. CDR3 size: 14 residues. J lost 7 bases, V lost 2 bases, and 7 bases had no gene match. The CDR3 nucleotides read TGCGCCAGCAGCCAAAGGACAGGGATGGAAGAGCAGTACTTC. Translated: CASSQRTGMEEQYF.

The rearrangement links TRBV5-4 to TRBJ2-1; 8 nucleotides align to TRBD2. The CDR3 runs to 16 residues. The V gene end was trimmed by 1 base and the J gene end by 3 bases; junction bases not matched to a gene: 6. Germline-derived CDR1 and CDR2 are SGHNT and YYREEE (reference sequence). The CDR3 DNA sequence: TGTGCCAGCAGCTTGTCAGCGGGAGAACGCTACAATGAGCAGTTCTTC. This encodes CASSLSAGERYNEQFF.

The J gene is TRBJ2-2, the V gene TRBV30; D is perhaps TRBD1 (6 bases). Germline V gene data show CDR1 as GTSNPN and CDR2 as SVGIG (reference sequence). Between the trimmed V and J ends, which lost 3 bases and 4 bases, there was a span of 12 bases. This CDR3 is built from 14 residues. CDR3 residues: CAWSSGQITGELFF. The DNA of the CDR3 is TGTGCCTGGAGCTCGGGACAAATCACCGGGGAGCTGTTTTTT.